This TCR beta chain was recovered during a study of T cell responses to AZD1222 COVID-19 vaccine. Study-wide points: It was only a handful of AZD1222 recipients who were seropositive at baseline. Repertoire sampling was restricted to post-peak T cell response timepoints.

TCRdb's table, derived via immunoSEQ multiplex PCR, lists solely in-frame clones and lacks some. This table has about 180,000 clones, 94% appearing once. Of note for this clone: Its cognate antigen is unknown.

Germline CDR1 is MNHEY and CDR2 is SMNVEV (reference sequence). The CDR3 has 14 residues. V was clipped by 4 bases and J by 6 bases, with 14 bases between them. The sequencing used peripheral blood, collected 28 days after the second AZD1222 dose. The chain links TRBV27 to TRBJ2-3; no reliable D call. This sequence was found in an adult who received the AZD1222 COVID-19 vaccine. The CDR3 coding sequence is TGTGCCAGCAGTTCCCGCTTGGAGTTTGATACGCAGTATTTT. This encodes CASSSRLEFDTQYF.